This T cell receptor beta chain was sequenced in a study of tumor-infiltrating lymphocytes in primary liver carcinoma. Background on the study: Productive TCRbeta reads per sample were roughly 3.5 to 7.13 million, not differing by tissue. Study-wide results and caveats: It was tumor-adjacent and tumor-blood pairs that overlapped less than tumor region pairs did.

A word on this clonotype: Its antigen is not identified. The junction differs from germline at one of its ends, possibly a read error.

TCR beta cDNA was made from approximately 540 ng total RNA with a constant-region primer. Amplification in three nested multiplex PCR rounds with slightly modified ARM-PCR gave rise to TCR beta libraries. TRBV1-TRBV30 forward primers paired with a C-beta reverse primer drove the first two PCR rounds, 10 cycles each. TCRdb called the multiplex PCR reads again in MiXCR, with one record for every CDR3 protein. Counted here are about 50,000 distinct CDR3 sequences, over 75% occurring once; the ten biggest clones make up approximately 24%. The CDR3 sequence is 14 residues long. Germline V gene sequence: CDR1 SGHAT, CDR2 FQNNGV. The tissue used was unsorted bulk material of about 19-33 mg. RNA and DNA were co-extracted from it with the AllPrep DNA/RNA mini kit. By surgical resection, the patients were treated for their primary liver carcinoma. Chronic HBV infection affected patients, none of whom had received treatment.

This TCR was sampled from a man aged 40-49 years with primary liver carcinoma and hepatitis B virus infection. Sequenced: liver tumor tissue from sampling region 5. Subset meaning: tumor region T5, tumor centre. The chain combines TRBV11-2 with TRBJ2-3, with D hard to call. The CDR3 region is CANSPPGRADTLYF. The CDR3 DNA reads TGTGCCAACAGCCCCCCGGGCCGGGCAGATACGCTATATTTT.